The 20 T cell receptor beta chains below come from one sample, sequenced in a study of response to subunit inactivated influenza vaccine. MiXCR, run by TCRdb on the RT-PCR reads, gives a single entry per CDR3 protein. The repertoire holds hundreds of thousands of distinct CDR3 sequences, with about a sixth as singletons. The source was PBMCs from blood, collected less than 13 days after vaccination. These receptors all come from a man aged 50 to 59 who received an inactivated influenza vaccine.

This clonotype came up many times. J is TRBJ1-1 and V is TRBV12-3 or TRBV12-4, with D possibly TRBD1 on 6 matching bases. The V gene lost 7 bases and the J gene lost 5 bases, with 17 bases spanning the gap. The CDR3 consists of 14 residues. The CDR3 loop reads CASTAAGVGTEAFF. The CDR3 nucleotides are TGTGCCAGCACCGCAGCAGGGGTTGGGACTGAAGCTTTCTTT.

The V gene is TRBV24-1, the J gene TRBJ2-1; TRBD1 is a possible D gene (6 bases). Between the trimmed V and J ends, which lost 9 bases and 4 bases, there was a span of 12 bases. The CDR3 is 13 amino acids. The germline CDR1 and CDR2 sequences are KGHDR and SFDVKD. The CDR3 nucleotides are TGTGCCACCCAGGGGTTACTGTACAATGAGCAGTTCTTC. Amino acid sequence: CATQGLLYNEQFF.

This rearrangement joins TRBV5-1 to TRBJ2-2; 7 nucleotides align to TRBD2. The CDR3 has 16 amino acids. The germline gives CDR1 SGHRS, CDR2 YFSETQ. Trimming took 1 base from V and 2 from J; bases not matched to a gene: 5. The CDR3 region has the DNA TGCGCCAGCAGCTTGCTGTCTAGCGGTAACACCGGGGAGCTGTTTTTT. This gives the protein CASSLLSSGNTGELFF.

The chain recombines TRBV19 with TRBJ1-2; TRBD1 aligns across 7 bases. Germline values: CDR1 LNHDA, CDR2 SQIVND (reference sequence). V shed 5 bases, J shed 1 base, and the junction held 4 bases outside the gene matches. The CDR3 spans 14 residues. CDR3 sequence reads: CASSPTGVNYGYTF. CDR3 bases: TGTGCCAGTAGTCCAACAGGGGTTAACTATGGCTACACCTTC.

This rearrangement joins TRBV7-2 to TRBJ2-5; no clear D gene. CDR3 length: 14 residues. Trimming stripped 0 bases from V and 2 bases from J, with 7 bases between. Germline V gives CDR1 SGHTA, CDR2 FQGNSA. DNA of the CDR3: TGTGCCAGCAGCTTAGCGAGCGAGCAAGAGACCCAGTACTTC. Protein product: CASSLASEQETQYF. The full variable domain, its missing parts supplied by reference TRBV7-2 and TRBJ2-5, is GAGVSQSPSNKVTEKGKDVELRCDPISGHTALYWYRQSLGQGLEFLIYFQGNSAPDKSGLPSDRFSAERTGGSVSTLTIQRTQQEDSAVYLCASSLASEQETQYFGPGTRLLVL.

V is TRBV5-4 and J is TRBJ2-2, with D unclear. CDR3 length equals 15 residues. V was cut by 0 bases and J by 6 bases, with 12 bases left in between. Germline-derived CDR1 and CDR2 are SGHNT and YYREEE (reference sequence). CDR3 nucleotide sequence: TGTGCCAGCAGCTTGGCCCCTGTCCGGGCCGGGGAGCTGTTTTTT. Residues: CASSLAPVRAGELFF.

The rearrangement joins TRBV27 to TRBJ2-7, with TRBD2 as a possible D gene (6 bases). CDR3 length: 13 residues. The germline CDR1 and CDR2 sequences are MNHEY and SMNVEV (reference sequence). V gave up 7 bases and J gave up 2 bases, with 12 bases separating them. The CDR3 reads CASKQLAAYEQYF. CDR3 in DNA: TGTGCCAGCAAGCAACTAGCCGCCTACGAGCAGTACTTC.

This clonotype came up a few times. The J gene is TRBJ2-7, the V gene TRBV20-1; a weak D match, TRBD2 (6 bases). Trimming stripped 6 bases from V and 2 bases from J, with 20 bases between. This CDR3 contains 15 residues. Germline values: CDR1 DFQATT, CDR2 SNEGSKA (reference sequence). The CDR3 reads CSARSWLAPTYEQYF. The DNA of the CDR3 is TGCAGTGCCCGATCGTGGCTAGCGCCTACCTACGAGCAGTACTTC.

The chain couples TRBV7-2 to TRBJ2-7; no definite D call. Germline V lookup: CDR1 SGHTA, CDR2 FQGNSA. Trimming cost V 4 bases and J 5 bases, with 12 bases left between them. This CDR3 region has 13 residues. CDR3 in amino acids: CASSSTLMDEQYF. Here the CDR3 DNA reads TGTGCCAGCAGCTCGACACTGATGGACGAGCAGTACTTC.

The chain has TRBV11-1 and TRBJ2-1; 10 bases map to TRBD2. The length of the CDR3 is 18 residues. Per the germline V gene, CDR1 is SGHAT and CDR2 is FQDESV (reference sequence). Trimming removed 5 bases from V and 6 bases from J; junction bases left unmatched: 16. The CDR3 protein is CASSARLAGLPGGNEQFF. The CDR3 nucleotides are TGTGCCAGCAGCGCAAGACTAGCGGGCCTTCCGGGGGGCAATGAGCAGTTCTTC.

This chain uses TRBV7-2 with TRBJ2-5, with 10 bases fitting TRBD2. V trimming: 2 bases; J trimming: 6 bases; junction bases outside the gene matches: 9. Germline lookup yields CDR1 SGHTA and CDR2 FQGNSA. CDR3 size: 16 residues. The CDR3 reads CASSLWPSGGRKTQYF. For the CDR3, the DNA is TGTGCCAGCAGCTTATGGCCTAGCGGGGGTCGAAAGACCCAGTACTTC.

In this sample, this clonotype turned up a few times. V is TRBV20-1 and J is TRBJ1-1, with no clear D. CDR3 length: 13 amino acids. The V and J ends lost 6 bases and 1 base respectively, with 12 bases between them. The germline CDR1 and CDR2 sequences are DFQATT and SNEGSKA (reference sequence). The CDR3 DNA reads TGCAGTGCACTGAGGGCCCCGAACACTGAAGCTTTCTTT. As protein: CSALRAPNTEAFF.

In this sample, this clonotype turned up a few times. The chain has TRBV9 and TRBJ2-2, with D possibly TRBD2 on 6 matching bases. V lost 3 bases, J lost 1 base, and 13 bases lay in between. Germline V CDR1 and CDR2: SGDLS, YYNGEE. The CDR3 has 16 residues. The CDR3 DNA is TGTGCCAGCAGCGAGGGGACTGCTTGGAACACCGGGGAGCTGTTTTTT. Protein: CASSEGTAWNTGELFF. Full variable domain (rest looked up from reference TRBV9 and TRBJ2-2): DSGVTQTPKHLITATGQRVTLRCSPRSGDLSVYWYQQSLDQGLQFLIQYYNGEERAKGNILERFSAQQFPDLHSELNLSSLELGDSALYFCASSEGTAWNTGELFFGEGSRLTVL.

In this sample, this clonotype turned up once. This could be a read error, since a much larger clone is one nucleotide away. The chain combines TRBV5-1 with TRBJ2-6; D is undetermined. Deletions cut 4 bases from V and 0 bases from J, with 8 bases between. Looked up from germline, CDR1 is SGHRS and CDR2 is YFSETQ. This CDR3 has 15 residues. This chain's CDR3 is CASSVKTSGANVLTF. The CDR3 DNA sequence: TGCGCCAGCAGCGTTAAAACCTCTGGGGCCAACGTCCTGACTTTC.

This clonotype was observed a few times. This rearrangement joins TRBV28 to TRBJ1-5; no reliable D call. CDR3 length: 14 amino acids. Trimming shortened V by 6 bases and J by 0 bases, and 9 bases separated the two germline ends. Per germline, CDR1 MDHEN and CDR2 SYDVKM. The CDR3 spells CASRRTYSNQPQHF. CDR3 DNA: TGTGCCAGCAGACGTACGTATAGCAATCAGCCCCAGCATTTT.

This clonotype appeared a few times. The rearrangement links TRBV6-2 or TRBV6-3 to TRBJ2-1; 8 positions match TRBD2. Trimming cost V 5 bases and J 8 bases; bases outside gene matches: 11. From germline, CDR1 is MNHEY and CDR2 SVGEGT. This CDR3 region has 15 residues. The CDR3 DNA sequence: TGTGCCAGCAGTCCCGTAGCGGGGTCCCTTTATGAGCAGTTCTTC. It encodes CASSPVAGSLYEQFF.

CDR3 protein: CSVPTSGRGVETQYF. The CDR3 bases are TGCAGCGTTCCGACTAGCGGGAGAGGGGTCGAGACCCAGTACTTC. V usage is TRBV29-1 and J usage is TRBJ2-5, with TRBD2 matching over 12 bases. The CDR3 has 15 residues. V was clipped by 5 bases and J by 5 bases; unmatched bases: 9. Germline lookup yields CDR1 SQVTM and CDR2 ANQGSEA.

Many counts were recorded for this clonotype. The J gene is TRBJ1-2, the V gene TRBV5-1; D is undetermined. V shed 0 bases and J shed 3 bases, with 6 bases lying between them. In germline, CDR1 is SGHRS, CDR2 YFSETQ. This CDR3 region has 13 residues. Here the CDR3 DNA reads TGCGCCAGCAGCTTGGGAGGGTACTATGGCTACACCTTC. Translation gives CASSLGGYYGYTF.

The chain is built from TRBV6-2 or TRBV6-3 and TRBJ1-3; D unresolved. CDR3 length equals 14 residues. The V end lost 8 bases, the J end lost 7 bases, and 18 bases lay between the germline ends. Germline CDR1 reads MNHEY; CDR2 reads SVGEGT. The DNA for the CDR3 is TGTGCCAGCGGCCCGACACGCCTGGAGAACACCATATATTTT. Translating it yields CASGPTRLENTIYF.

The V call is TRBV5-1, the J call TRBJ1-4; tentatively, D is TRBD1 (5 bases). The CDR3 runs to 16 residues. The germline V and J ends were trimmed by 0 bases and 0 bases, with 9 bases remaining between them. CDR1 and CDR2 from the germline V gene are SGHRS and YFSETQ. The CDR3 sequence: CASSLDRFATNEKLFF. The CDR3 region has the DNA TGCGCCAGCAGCTTGGACAGGTTTGCAACTAATGAAAAACTGTTTTTT.